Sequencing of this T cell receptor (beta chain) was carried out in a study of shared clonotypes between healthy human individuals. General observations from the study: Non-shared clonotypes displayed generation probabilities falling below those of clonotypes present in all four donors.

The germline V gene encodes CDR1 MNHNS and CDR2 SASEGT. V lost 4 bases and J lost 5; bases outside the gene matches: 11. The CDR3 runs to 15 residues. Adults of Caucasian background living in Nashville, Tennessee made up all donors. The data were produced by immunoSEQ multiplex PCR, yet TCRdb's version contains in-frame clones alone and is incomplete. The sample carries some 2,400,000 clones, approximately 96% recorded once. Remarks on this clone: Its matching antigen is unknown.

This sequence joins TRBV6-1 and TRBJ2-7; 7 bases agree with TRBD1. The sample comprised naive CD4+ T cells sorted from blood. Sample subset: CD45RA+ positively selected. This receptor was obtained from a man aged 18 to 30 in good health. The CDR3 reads CASSAGDRQGNEQYF. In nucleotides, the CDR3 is TGTGCCAGCAGTGCCGGTGACAGACAGGGCAACGAGCAGTACTTC.